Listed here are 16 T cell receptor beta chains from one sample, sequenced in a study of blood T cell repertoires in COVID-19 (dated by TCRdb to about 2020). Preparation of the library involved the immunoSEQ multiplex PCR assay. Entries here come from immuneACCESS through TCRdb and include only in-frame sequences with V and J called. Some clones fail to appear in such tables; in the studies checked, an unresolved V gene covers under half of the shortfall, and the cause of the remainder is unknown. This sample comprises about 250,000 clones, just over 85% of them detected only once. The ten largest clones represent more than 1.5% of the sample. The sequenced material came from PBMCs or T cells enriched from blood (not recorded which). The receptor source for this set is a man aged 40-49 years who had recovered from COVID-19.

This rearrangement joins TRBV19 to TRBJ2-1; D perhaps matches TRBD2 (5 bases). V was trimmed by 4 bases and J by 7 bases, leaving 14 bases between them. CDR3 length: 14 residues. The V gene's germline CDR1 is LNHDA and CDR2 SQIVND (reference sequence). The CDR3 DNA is TGTGCCAGTAGTAAAGGGAACCCGGGGAATGAGCAGTTCTTC. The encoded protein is CASSKGNPGNEQFF.

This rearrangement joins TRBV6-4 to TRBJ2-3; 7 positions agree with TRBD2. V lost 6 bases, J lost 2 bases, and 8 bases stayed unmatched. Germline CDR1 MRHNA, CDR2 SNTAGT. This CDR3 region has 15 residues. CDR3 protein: CASSYGGLPTDTQYF. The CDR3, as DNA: TGTGCCAGCAGCTACGGGGGACTACCCACAGATACGCAGTATTTT.

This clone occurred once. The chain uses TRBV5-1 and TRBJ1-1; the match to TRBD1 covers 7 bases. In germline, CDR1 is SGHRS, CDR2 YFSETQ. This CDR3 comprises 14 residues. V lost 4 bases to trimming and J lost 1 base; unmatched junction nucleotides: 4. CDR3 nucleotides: TGCGCCAGCAGCACCGGGACAGAGAACACTGAAGCTTTCTTT. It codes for CASSTGTENTEAFF.

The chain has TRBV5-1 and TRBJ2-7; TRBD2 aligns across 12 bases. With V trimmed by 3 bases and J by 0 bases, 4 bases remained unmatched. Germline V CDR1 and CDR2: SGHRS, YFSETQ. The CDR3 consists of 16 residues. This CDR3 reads CASSSGLAGHSYEQYF. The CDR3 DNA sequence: TGCGCCAGCAGCTCCGGACTAGCGGGACACTCCTACGAGCAGTACTTC. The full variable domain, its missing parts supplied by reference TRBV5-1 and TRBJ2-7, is KAGVTQTPRYLIKTRGQQVTLSCSPISGHRSVSWYQQTPGQGLQFLFEYFSETQRNKGNFPGRFSGRQFSNSRSEMNVSTLELGDSALYLCASSSGLAGHSYEQYFGPGTRLTVT.

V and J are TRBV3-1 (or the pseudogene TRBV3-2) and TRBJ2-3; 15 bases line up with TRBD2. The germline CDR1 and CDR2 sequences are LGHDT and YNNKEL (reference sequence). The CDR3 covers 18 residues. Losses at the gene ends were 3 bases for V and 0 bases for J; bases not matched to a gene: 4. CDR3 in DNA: TGTGCCAGCAGCCATGGACTAGCGGGAGGGCCGAGCACAGATACGCAGTATTTT. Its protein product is CASSHGLAGGPSTDTQYF.

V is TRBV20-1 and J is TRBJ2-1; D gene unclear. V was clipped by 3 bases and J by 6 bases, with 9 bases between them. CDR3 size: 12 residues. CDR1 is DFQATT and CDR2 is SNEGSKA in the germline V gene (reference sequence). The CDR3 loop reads CSASILINEQFF. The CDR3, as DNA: TGCAGTGCTAGTATACTCATCAATGAGCAGTTCTTC.

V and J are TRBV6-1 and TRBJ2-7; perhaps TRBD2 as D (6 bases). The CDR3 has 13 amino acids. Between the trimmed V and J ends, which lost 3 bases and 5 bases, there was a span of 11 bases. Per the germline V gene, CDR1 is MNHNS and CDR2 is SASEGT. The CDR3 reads CASSEEGINEQYF. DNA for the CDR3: TGTGCCAGCAGTGAGGAGGGGATAAACGAGCAGTACTTC.

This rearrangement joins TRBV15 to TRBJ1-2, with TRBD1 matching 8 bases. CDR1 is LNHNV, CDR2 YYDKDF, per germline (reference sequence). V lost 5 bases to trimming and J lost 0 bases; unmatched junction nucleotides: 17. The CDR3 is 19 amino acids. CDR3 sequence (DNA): TGTGCCACCAGCGGCCCGGGACAGGAAATGTTTTTAGCTAACTATGGCTACACCTTC. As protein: CATSGPGQEMFLANYGYTF.

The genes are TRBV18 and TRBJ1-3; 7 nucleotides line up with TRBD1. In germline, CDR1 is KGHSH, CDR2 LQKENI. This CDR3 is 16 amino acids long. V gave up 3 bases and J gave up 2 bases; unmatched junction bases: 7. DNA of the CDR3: TGTGCCAGCTCACCCGTTACAGGGGCGGCTGGAAACACCATATATTTT. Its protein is CASSPVTGAAGNTIYF.

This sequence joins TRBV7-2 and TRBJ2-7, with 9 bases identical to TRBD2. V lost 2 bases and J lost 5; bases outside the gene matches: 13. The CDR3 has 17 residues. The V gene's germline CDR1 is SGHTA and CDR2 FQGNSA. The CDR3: CASSLKGGRATINEQYF. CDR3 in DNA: TGTGCCAGCAGCTTAAAAGGCGGGAGGGCCACTATTAACGAGCAGTACTTC.

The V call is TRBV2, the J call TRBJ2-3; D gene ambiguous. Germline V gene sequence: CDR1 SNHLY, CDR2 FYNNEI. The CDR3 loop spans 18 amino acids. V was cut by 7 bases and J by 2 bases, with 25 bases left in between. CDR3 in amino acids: CASNPPPSAAENTDTQYF. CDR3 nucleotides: TGTGCCAGCAACCCCCCCCCTTCTGCGGCGGAAAACACAGATACGCAGTATTTT.

Here the CDR3 DNA reads TGCAGCGTTGATGGGCAGACCAGCGGGAGGGCGTCCTACAATGAGCAGTTCTTC. Amino acids: CSVDGQTSGRASYNEQFF. V gene TRBV29-1 combines with J gene TRBJ2-1; 10 bases map to TRBD2. There are 18 residues in the CDR3. The V gene end was trimmed by 3 bases and the J gene end by 1 base; junction bases not matched to a gene: 12. CDR1 SQVTM and CDR2 ANQGSEA come from the germline V gene.

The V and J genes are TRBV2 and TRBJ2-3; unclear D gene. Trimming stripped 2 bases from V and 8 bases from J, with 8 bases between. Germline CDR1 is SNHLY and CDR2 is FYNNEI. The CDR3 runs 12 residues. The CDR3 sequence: CASSEPATTQYF. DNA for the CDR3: TGTGCCAGCAGTGAACCCGCTACTACGCAGTATTTT. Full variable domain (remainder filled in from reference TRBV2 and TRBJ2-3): EPEVTQTPSHQVTQMGQEVILRCVPISNHLYFYWYRQILGQKVEFLVSFYNNEISEKSEIFDDQFSVERPDGSNFTLKIRSTKLEDSAMYFCASSEPATTQYFGPGTRLTVL.

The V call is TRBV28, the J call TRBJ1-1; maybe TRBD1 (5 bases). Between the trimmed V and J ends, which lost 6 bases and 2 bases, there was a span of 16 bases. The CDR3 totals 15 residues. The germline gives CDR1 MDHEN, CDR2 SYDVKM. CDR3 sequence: CASSIPRGTNTEAFF. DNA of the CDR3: TGTGCCAGCAGCATCCCTCGGGGGACCAACACTGAAGCTTTCTTT.

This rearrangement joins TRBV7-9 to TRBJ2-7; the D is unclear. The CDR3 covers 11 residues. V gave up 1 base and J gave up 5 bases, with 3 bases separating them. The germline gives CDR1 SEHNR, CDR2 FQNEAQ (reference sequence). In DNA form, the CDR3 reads TGTGCCAGCAGCTTAGGCGACGAGCAGTACTTC. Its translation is CASSLGDEQYF.

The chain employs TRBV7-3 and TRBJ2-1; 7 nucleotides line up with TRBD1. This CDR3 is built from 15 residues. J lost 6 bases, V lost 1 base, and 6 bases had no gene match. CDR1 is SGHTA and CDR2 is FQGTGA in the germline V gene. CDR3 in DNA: TGTGCCAGCAGCTTAAGCAGGGGGAGATTCAATGAGCAGTTCTTC. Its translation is CASSLSRGRFNEQFF.